These 13 T cell receptor beta chains came from one sample sequenced in a study of blood T cell repertoires in COVID-19. The repertoire was sequenced with immunoSEQ multiplex PCR; TCRdb's copy has only in-frame clones and lacks some. The sample includes some 400,000 clones, 85% to 90% of them seen just once. The specimen sequenced was PBMCs or T cells enriched from blood (not recorded which). The receptors stem from a woman in her 30s who had recovered from COVID-19.

The chain recombines TRBV29-1 with TRBJ1-4; 8 bases fit TRBD1. This CDR3 has 14 residues. CDR1 and CDR2 (germline): SQVTM, ANQGSEA. Germline trimming cut 0 bases from V and 11 bases from J; bases unmatched to any gene: 8. CDR3 loop: CSVEEGTGHGKLFF. As DNA, the CDR3 is TGCAGCGTTGAAGAGGGGACAGGCCACGGGAAACTGTTTTTT.

CDR3 coding DNA: TGTGCCAGCAGCTTAAGGGGCAGGAAAAACATTCAGTACTTC. This gives the protein CASSLRGRKNIQYF. The chain links TRBV7-2 to TRBJ2-4; TRBD1 might be the D (5 bases). From germline, CDR1 is SGHTA and CDR2 FQGNSA. The CDR3 spans 14 residues. The V and J ends lost 2 bases and 4 bases respectively, with 9 bases between them.

This rearrangement joins TRBV12-3 or TRBV12-4 to TRBJ1-2; a weak D match, TRBD1 (6 bases). This CDR3 is built from 13 residues. V lost 8 bases and J lost 7, with 17 bases in between. CDR3 protein: CASRKTGSGGYTF. In DNA, the CDR3 is TGTGCCAGCCGGAAGACAGGATCGGGTGGCTACACCTTC.

This chain joins TRBV6-5 and TRBJ2-7, with a weak D call TRBD2 (5 bases). The CDR3 covers 14 residues. Germline V gives CDR1 MNHEY, CDR2 SVGAGI. With 8 bases removed from V and 4 bases from J, the gap between germline ends came to 18 bases. The CDR3 sequence: CASAPWRAPYEQYF. CDR3 in DNA: TGTGCCAGCGCCCCCTGGCGGGCTCCTTACGAGCAGTACTTC.

This clone was detected only once. The J gene is TRBJ2-3, the V gene TRBV5-4, with D possibly being TRBD1 (6 bases). The length of the CDR3 is 14 residues. Trimming took 6 bases from V and 3 from J, leaving 14 bases between them. The germline gives CDR1 SGHNT, CDR2 YYREEE (reference sequence). The CDR3 region is CASTQKGTTDTQYF. CDR3 nucleotide sequence: TGTGCCAGCACCCAGAAGGGGACAACAGATACGCAGTATTTT.

The chain recombines TRBV28 with TRBJ1-1; weak D call: TRBD1 (6 bases). V was shortened by 6 bases and J by 4 bases, with 15 bases between the two germline ends. The CDR3 has 14 amino acids. Germline loops: CDR1 MDHEN, CDR2 SYDVKM. The CDR3 loop is CASRKGGSATEAFF. The CDR3 nucleotides read TGTGCCAGCAGGAAAGGGGGATCGGCCACTGAAGCTTTCTTT.

To note about this clone: Different DNA sequences within this sample yield the same CDR3. The chain combines TRBV3-1 (or the pseudogene TRBV3-2) with TRBJ2-2; 13 positions match TRBD2. The V gene's germline CDR1 is LGHDT and CDR2 YNNKEL (reference sequence). Unmatched junction bases numbered 1, after V lost 1 base and J lost 5 bases. This CDR3 comprises 16 residues. In nucleotides, the CDR3 is TGTGCCAGCAGCCAAGGGACTAGCGGGAGTACCGGGGAGCTGTTTTTT. Translated, it gives CASSQGTSGSTGELFF.

The genes are TRBV5-5 and TRBJ2-4, with D perhaps matching TRBD1 (5 bases). The CDR3 covers 18 residues. Trimming shortened V by 1 base and J by 1 base, and 18 bases separated the two germline ends. CDR1 is SGHKS, CDR2 YYEKEE, per germline (reference sequence). The CDR3 loop reads CASSLSGLGAEAKNIQYF. For the CDR3, the DNA is TGTGCCAGCAGCTTGTCTGGTTTAGGGGCGGAGGCCAAAAACATTCAGTACTTC.

This chain joins TRBV5-6 and TRBJ2-3; 9 bases match TRBD1. The CDR3 consists of 14 residues. Germline V gene sequence: CDR1 SGHDT, CDR2 YYEEEE. Trimming cost V 4 bases and J 3 bases; bases outside gene matches: 3. The CDR3 region is CASSRGQGTDTQYF. CDR3 DNA sequence: TGTGCCAGCAGCAGAGGACAGGGGACAGATACGCAGTATTTT.

V usage is TRBV7-9 and J usage is TRBJ2-7; D is possibly TRBD1 (5 bases). Deletions cut 3 bases from V and 7 bases from J, with 19 bases between. Germline assignment: CDR1 SEHNR and CDR2 FQNEAQ (reference sequence). CDR3 length: 15 residues. CDR3 nucleotide sequence: TGTGCCAGCAGCTTTGGGTGGGGCCCCCTTCTTGAGCAGTACTTC. It is translated as CASSFGWGPLLEQYF.

The chain couples TRBV5-5 to TRBJ2-1, with 8 bases matching TRBD2. J lost 4 bases, V lost 4 bases, and 7 bases had no gene match. The CDR3 totals 15 residues. Germline V gene lookup returns CDR1 SGHKS and CDR2 YYEKEE (reference sequence). The CDR3 region has the DNA TGTGCCAGCAGCCCAATAGCGGGGAGTTACAATGAGCAGTTCTTC. As protein: CASSPIAGSYNEQFF.

V and J are TRBV27 and TRBJ2-1; 10 positions match TRBD2. V lost 5 bases and J lost 9; bases outside the gene matches: 16. The CDR3 length is 17 residues. Per the germline V gene, CDR1 is MNHEY and CDR2 is SMNVEV (reference sequence). CDR3: CASSTNIGLAGEGEQFF. The CDR3 DNA follows: TGTGCCAGCAGTACAAATATCGGGCTAGCGGGAGAGGGTGAGCAGTTCTTC.

The V and J genes are TRBV2 and TRBJ2-7; 9 bases align to TRBD2. The trim removed 8 bases at V and 6 bases at J, leaving 2 bases unmatched. Germline CDR1 SNHLY, CDR2 FYNNEI. The CDR3 sequence is 11 residues long. The CDR3 here is CASEAGGEQYF. CDR3 coding DNA: TGTGCCAGCGAAGCGGGAGGCGAGCAGTACTTC. Drawing the rest from reference TRBV2 and TRBJ2-7, the complete variable domain is EPEVTQTPSHQVTQMGQEVILRCVPISNHLYFYWYRQILGQKVEFLVSFYNNEISEKSEIFDDQFSVERPDGSNFTLKIRSTKLEDSAMYFCASEAGGEQYFGPGTRLTVT.